Following are 8 T cell receptor beta chains from one sample sequenced in a study of shared clonotypes between healthy human individuals. The method was immunoSEQ multiplex PCR; TCRdb's version includes in-frame clones alone and lacks a portion of them. The table shows 650,000 to 800,000 clones, with 55% to 75% occurring only once. The sequencing sample was made of memory CD4+ T cells sorted from blood. The subset is: CD45RA-negative fraction. Receptors were obtained from a woman in her 30s in good health.

The J gene is TRBJ2-3, the V gene TRBV11-3; D unresolved. Trimming pared 8 bases from V and 6 bases from J, leaving 6 bases between. The CDR3 is 10 amino acids. Germline CDR1 reads SGHNT; CDR2 reads YENEEA. CDR3 nucleotides: TGTGCCAGCTCAGGCGATACGCAGTATTTT. Protein sequence: CASSGDTQYF.

V and J are TRBV11-3 and TRBJ1-1; D is uncertain. The CDR3 sequence is 16 residues long. Germline V gene data show CDR1 as SGHNT and CDR2 as YENEEA. V lost 5 bases to trimming and J lost 0 bases, with 16 bases between them. CDR3 amino acids: CASSPGEGNMNTEAFF. DNA of the CDR3: TGTGCCAGCAGCCCCGGGGAAGGGAATATGAACACTGAAGCTTTCTTT.

This chain links TRBV9 with TRBJ2-7; D remains ambiguous. CDR1 and CDR2 from the germline V gene are SGDLS and YYNGEE. This CDR3 has 13 amino acids. The germline V and J ends were trimmed by 0 bases and 3 bases, with 7 bases remaining between them. In nucleotides, the CDR3 is TGTGCCAGCAGCGTAGATTTAGGCTACGAGCAGTACTTC. It specifies CASSVDLGYEQYF.

The chain employs TRBV28 and TRBJ1-5; 12 bases line up with TRBD1. There are 19 residues in the CDR3. Losses at the gene ends were 0 bases for V and 3 bases for J; bases not matched to a gene: 9. CDR1 and CDR2 (germline): MDHEN, SYDVKM. The CDR3 coding sequence is TGTGCCAGCAGTTTATGGGCGGGACAGGGGGCGGTTAACAATCAGCCCCAGCATTTT. It specifies CASSLWAGQGAVNNQPQHF. The variable domain in full, completed from reference TRBV28 and TRBJ1-5, reads DVKVTQSSRYLVKRTGEKVFLECVQDMDHENMFWYRQDPGLGLRLIYFSYDVKMKEKGDIPEGYSVSREKKERFSLILESASTNQTSMYLCASSLWAGQGAVNNQPQHFGDGTRLSIL.

This clone was seen only a few times. This chain links TRBV6-5 with TRBJ1-1; no definite D call. This CDR3 is built from 14 residues. The V gene's germline CDR1 is MNHEY and CDR2 SVGAGI. V lost 4 bases, J lost 2 bases, and 11 bases lay in between. The CDR3 sequence is CASSWSGLNTEAFF. The CDR3 DNA reads TGTGCCAGCAGTTGGAGCGGCCTTAACACTGAAGCTTTCTTT.

Turning to this clone: A read error is possible here, since a much larger clone lies one base away. Other nucleotide sequences in the sample specify the same CDR3. This rearrangement joins TRBV11-3 to TRBJ2-7; perhaps TRBD2 as D (5 bases). This CDR3 is built from 14 residues. V shed 5 bases and J shed 0 bases, with 11 bases lying between them. Per germline, CDR1 SGHNT and CDR2 YENEEA. CDR3 sequence: CASSPQRDSYEQYF. CDR3 sequence (DNA): TGTGCCAGCAGCCCTCAGAGGGACTCCTACGAGCAGTACTTC.

The chain is built from TRBV28 and TRBJ2-7; D is unclear. This CDR3 is 15 amino acids long. With 5 bases removed from V and 3 bases from J, the gap between germline ends came to 17 bases. CDR1 MDHEN and CDR2 SYDVKM come from the germline V gene. CDR3 protein: CASSGAAPYLYEQYF. The CDR3 DNA reads TGTGCCAGCAGTGGAGCCGCACCCTATCTCTACGAGCAGTACTTC.

The rearrangement joins TRBV28 to TRBJ2-3; the match to TRBD2 covers 7 bases. The CDR3 runs to 15 residues. Trimming took 2 bases from V and 3 from J; bases not matched to a gene: 5. Germline CDR1 is MDHEN and CDR2 is SYDVKM. The CDR3 spells CASSLGGSMTDTQYF. The CDR3 bases are TGTGCCAGCAGTTTAGGCGGGAGTATGACAGATACGCAGTATTTT. The variable domain in full, with the rest retrieved from reference TRBV28 and TRBJ2-3, is DVKVTQSSRYLVKRTGEKVFLECVQDMDHENMFWYRQDPGLGLRLIYFSYDVKMKEKGDIPEGYSVSREKKERFSLILESASTNQTSMYLCASSLGGSMTDTQYFGPGTRLTVL.